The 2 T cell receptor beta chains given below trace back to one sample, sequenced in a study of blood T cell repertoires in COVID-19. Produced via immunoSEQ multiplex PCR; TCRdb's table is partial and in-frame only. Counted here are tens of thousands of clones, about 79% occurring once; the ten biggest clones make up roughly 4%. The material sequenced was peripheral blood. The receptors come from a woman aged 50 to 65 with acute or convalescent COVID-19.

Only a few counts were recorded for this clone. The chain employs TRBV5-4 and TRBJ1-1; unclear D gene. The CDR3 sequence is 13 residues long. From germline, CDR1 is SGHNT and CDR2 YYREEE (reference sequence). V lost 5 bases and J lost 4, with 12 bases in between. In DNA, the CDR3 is TGTGCCAGCAGGGGTTGGGCTGGCACTGAAGCTTTCTTT. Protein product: CASRGWAGTEAFF.

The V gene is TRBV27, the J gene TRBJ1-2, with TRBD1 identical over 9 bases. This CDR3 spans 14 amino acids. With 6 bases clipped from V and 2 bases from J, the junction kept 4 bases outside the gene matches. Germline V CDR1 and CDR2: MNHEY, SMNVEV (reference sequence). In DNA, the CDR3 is TGTGCCAGCAGGGACAGGGGCGGCAACTATGGCTACACCTTC. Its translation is CASRDRGGNYGYTF.